This T cell receptor (beta chain) was retrieved from a study of CD4 T cells in relation to SARS-CoV-2 and coronaviruses. The overall study: Shared crossreactive spike epitopes were mapped to their HLA restriction. Study results and limitations: According to naive versus memory sequencing, detected responses are memory recall, not newly primed. Monoreactive clones expanded significantly more to SARS-CoV-2 than crossreactive clones did.

Here immunoSEQ multiplex PCR was the method, and the copy in TCRdb shows in-frame clones only, minus some. The repertoire holds 60,000 to 75,000 clones, 85% to 95% seen once, with around 0.23% in the top ten. Before the COVID-19 pandemic, during about 2011-2019, CD4+ T cells were taken from unexposed donors. Cryopreserved PBMCs were CD4-enriched, then split into naive and memory cells. This clone was observed a handful of times. The target antigen is unknown. Germline V gene sequence: CDR1 LGHDT, CDR2 YNNKEL (reference sequence). Trimming at V came to 4 bases and at J to 4 bases, leaving 6 bases not matched to a gene. The CDR3 is made up of 15 amino acids.

The sequencing sample was made of naive CD4+ T cells from PBMCs. Subset in this sample: naive CD4+ T cells isolated by negative enrichment. The chain recombines TRBV3-1 (or the pseudogene TRBV3-2) with TRBJ2-1, with 8 bases that match TRBD2. The sequence was collected from a human donor in good health. The CDR3 reads CASSPWAGGYNEQFF. In DNA form, the CDR3 reads TGTGCCAGCAGCCCCTGGGCGGGGGGTTACAATGAGCAGTTCTTC.